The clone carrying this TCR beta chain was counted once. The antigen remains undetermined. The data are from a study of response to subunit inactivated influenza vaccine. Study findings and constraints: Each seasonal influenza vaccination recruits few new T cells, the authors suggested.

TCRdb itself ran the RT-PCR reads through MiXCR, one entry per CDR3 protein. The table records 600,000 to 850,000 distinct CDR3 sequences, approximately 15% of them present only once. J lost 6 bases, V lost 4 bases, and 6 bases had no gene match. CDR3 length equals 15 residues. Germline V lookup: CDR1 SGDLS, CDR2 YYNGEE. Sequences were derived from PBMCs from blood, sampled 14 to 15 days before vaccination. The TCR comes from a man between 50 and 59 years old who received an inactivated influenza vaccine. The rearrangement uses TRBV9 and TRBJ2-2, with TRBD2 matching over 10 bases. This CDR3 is CASSPTAGGSGELFF. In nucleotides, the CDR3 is TGTGCCAGCAGCCCCACAGCGGGAGGGTCCGGGGAGCTGTTTTTT.